This T cell receptor (beta chain) was sequenced during a study of blood T cell repertoires in COVID-19. At the level of the study: The United States, Italy and Spain were the sources of the acute and convalescent COVID-19 samples. The cDNA or gDNA used as material had been derived from T cells, B-cell-depleted T cells, or PBMCs.

Original analysis: Nucleated cell number was recorded as an estimate derived from reference gene primer amplification. Produced via immunoSEQ multiplex PCR; TCRdb's table is partial and in-frame only. The DNA was the basis for D and trimming; V, J and clone size are from that table. The sample carries about 260,000 clones, over 80% recorded once. The germline V gene has CDR1 SEHNR and CDR2 FQNEAQ (reference sequence). This CDR3 has 15 amino acids. J lost 6 bases, V lost 6 bases, and 7 bases had no gene match. The genes are TRBV7-9 and TRBJ2-3, with 12 bases fitting TRBD2. The clonotype originates from a woman between 65 and 79 years old with COVID-19, enrolled during active disease. The material sequenced was peripheral blood. The CDR3 DNA follows: TGTGCCAGCAGTCTAGGGGGGACTAGCGGGGATACGCAGTATTTT. This gives the protein CASSLGGTSGDTQYF. The full variable domain, rest sourced from reference TRBV7-9 and TRBJ2-3, is DTGVSQNPRHKITKRGQNVTFRCDPISEHNRLYWYRQTLGQGPEFLTYFQNEAQLEKSRLLSDRFSAERPKGSFSTLEIQRTEQGDSAMYLCASSLGGTSGDTQYFGPGTRLTVL.